This T cell receptor beta chain is from a study of cytomegalovirus exposure and HLA in healthy donors. Study context: A subsequent analysis reported that the 120 or so validation repertoires were produced on the same platform that had also been used for the 666 first-cohort repertoires.

About this clone: Antigen specificity is unknown.

Trimming removed 6 bases at V and 5 bases at J, with 16 bases between. Looked up from germline, CDR1 is MGHRA and CDR2 is YSYEKL. The CDR3 has 15 amino acids. Clones were sequenced by immunoSEQ multiplex PCR, and TCRdb holds only the in-frame ones, with some missing. The table records some 120,000 clones, about 90% of them present only once. Findings of the study overall: Three CMV-associated chains were confirmed in vitro to be specific for CMV antigens.

The donors were in the 120-subject validation cohort; that cohort was separate from the roughly 700-subject first cohort. The TCR was taken from a woman aged 18-29 years in good health and CMV-seronegative. The sample comprised PBMCs. The chain has TRBV4-1 and TRBJ1-4, with a tentative D call TRBD1 (6 bases). The DNA for the CDR3 is TGCGCCAGCAGGCCCGTCGGGACAAGAAATGAAAAACTGTTTTTT. This translates into CASRPVGTRNEKLFF.